These 32 T cell receptor beta chains share one sample of origin, sequenced in a study of early T cells in non-severe SARS-CoV-2 infection. From the 5' RACE reads, TCRdb called clonotypes with MiXCR, one entry per CDR3 protein. The sample shows approximately 70,000 distinct CDR3 sequences, approximately 12% of them seen only once. Sequencing input: whole blood. These receptors were taken from an adult who was a healthcare worker with PCR-confirmed SARS-CoV-2 infection or an uninfected control (not recorded which).

The V call is TRBV12-3 or TRBV12-4, the J call TRBJ2-3; TRBD1 might be the D (6 bases). CDR3 length: 16 amino acids. V lost 6 bases, J lost 0 bases, and 16 bases lay in between. The CDR3 DNA sequence: TGTGCCAGCAGCAGCCACAGGGATACTAGCACAGATACGCAGTATTTT. Translating it yields CASSSHRDTSTDTQYF.

This chain links TRBV19 with TRBJ2-5; tentatively, D is TRBD2 (6 bases). Trimming stripped 7 bases from V and 7 bases from J, with 10 bases between. The CDR3 contains 11 residues. Germline V lookup: CDR1 LNHDA, CDR2 SQIVND (reference sequence). The CDR3 spells CASNFGGTQYF. The DNA for the CDR3 is TGTGCCAGTAATTTCGGGGGGACCCAGTACTTC. Together with reference TRBV19 and TRBJ2-5, the CDR3 gives the full variable domain: DGGITQSPKYLFRKEGQNVTLSCEQNLNHDAMYWYRQDPGQGLRLIYYSQIVNDFQKGDIAEGYSVSREKKESFPLTVTSAQKNPTAFYLCASNFGGTQYFGPGTRLLVL.

This clonotype was counted ten times or more. V and J are TRBV11-2 and TRBJ2-1; no firm D call. CDR1 and CDR2 (germline): SGHAT, FQNNGV. V lost 3 bases and J lost 9, with 9 bases in between. The CDR3 loop spans 12 amino acids. The CDR3 loop reads CASSFPTPEQFF. The CDR3 DNA sequence: TGTGCCAGCAGCTTCCCGACTCCTGAGCAGTTCTTC.

The chain is built from TRBV10-3 and TRBJ2-5, with D perhaps matching TRBD2 (6 bases). The germline V gene encodes CDR1 ENHRY and CDR2 SYGVKD. The length of the CDR3 is 12 residues. With 11 bases removed from V and 4 bases from J, the gap between germline ends came to 14 bases. CDR3 bases: TGTGCCTCTGGAGGGGACCTAGAGACCCAGTACTTC. This sequence encodes CASGGDLETQYF.

V and J are TRBV20-1 and TRBJ2-7, with TRBD2 matching 7 bases. The V segment lost 5 bases and the J segment 2 bases; nucleotides outside the gene matches: 9. Germline V gene sequence: CDR1 DFQATT, CDR2 SNEGSKA (reference sequence). The CDR3 spans 14 residues. Written as DNA, the CDR3 is TGCAGTGCTCTTAGCGGGTCTACCACCTACGAGCAGTACTTC. Translated: CSALSGSTTYEQYF.

The chain employs TRBV29-1 and TRBJ1-5, with D perhaps matching TRBD1 (5 bases). This CDR3 region has 14 residues. Between the trimmed V and J ends, which lost 7 bases and 7 bases, there was a span of 20 bases. Germline CDR1 SQVTM, CDR2 ANQGSEA. The CDR3 DNA follows: TGCAGCGCGGGGGAAGGGGTCTCGGGGCAGCCCCAGCATTTT. This encodes CSAGEGVSGQPQHF. Full variable domain (outside the CDR3, taken from reference TRBV29-1 and TRBJ1-5): SAVISQKPSRDICQRGTSLTIQCQVDSQVTMMFWYRQQPGQSLTLIATANQGSEATYESGFVIDKFPISRPNLTFSTLTVSNMSPEDSSIYLCSAGEGVSGQPQHFGDGTRLSIL.

This clonotype was seen at least ten times. This rearrangement joins TRBV5-1 to TRBJ2-7, with D possibly being TRBD1 or TRBD2 (6 bases each). This CDR3 region has 13 residues. Germline CDR1 is SGHRS and CDR2 is YFSETQ. V lost 5 bases, J lost 2 bases, and 11 bases lay in between. CDR3 nucleotide sequence: TGCGCCAGCAGTCCGGGGGCGGCCTACGAGCAGTACTTC. Protein product: CASSPGAAYEQYF.

In its sample, this clonotype was seen a few times. The chain is built from TRBV6-1 and TRBJ2-1; D is perhaps TRBD2 (6 bases). V dropped 5 bases and J dropped 3 bases, with 17 bases sitting between them. Germline lookup yields CDR1 MNHNS and CDR2 SASEGT. The CDR3 runs 16 residues. The CDR3 DNA reads as TGTGCCAGCAGTTCCCTCCAGGGAGGAAACTACAATGAGCAGTTCTTC. Its translation: CASSSLQGGNYNEQFF.

In its sample, this clonotype was seen many times. The genes are TRBV9 and TRBJ2-2, with 13 bases lining up with TRBD2. V dropped 0 bases and J dropped 7; count of bases not matched to a gene: 6. The CDR3 consists of 17 residues. The germline V gene encodes CDR1 SGDLS and CDR2 YYNGEE. CDR3 in amino acids: CASSVGTSGRGGGELFF. CDR3 nucleotide sequence: TGTGCCAGCAGCGTAGGGACTAGCGGGAGAGGAGGCGGGGAGCTGTTTTTT. Using reference TRBV9 and TRBJ2-2 for the parts outside the CDR3, the full variable domain is DSGVTQTPKHLITATGQRVTLRCSPRSGDLSVYWYQQSLDQGLQFLIQYYNGEERAKGNILERFSAQQFPDLHSELNLSSLELGDSALYFCASSVGTSGRGGGELFFGEGSRLTVL.

This clonotype has a count of ten or more. J is TRBJ2-7 and V is TRBV6-2 or TRBV6-3; perhaps TRBD2 as D (6 bases). Trimming cost V 2 bases and J 4 bases, with 18 bases left between them. The CDR3 has 16 amino acids. Germline V gene data show CDR1 as MNHEY and CDR2 as SVGEGT. This chain's CDR3 is CASSYARLVGEYEQYF. The CDR3 region has the DNA TGTGCCAGCAGTTACGCCAGACTAGTGGGAGAGTACGAGCAGTACTTC.

This clonotype appeared many times. The chain links TRBV7-2 to TRBJ2-7, with D perhaps TRBD1 (5 bases). The CDR3 covers 14 residues. Germline loops: CDR1 SGHTA, CDR2 FQGNSA. V was cut by 5 bases and J by 7 bases, with 18 bases left in between. The CDR3 nucleotides read TGTGCCAGCAGCGAAGGGGTAGCCCGGCATGAGCAGTACTTC. Translated: CASSEGVARHEQYF.

The chain is built from TRBV20-1 and TRBJ1-5, with a possible D match to TRBD1 (6 bases). There are 15 residues in the CDR3. The V gene lost 5 bases and the J gene lost 3 bases, with 17 bases spanning the gap. Germline-derived CDR1 and CDR2 are DFQATT and SNEGSKA (reference sequence). The CDR3: CSAFRAGGLNQPQHF. CDR3 sequence (DNA): TGCAGTGCTTTCAGAGCGGGGGGGCTCAATCAGCCCCAGCATTTT.

This clonotype was seen at least ten times. The V call is TRBV3-1, the J call TRBJ2-7; 7 nucleotides align to TRBD2. Per germline, CDR1 LGHDT and CDR2 YNNKEL (reference sequence). The V and J ends lost 9 bases and 6 bases, in that order; junction bases with no gene match: 14. The CDR3 runs to 14 residues. CDR3 sequence reads: CASTKAAGDGEQYF. The CDR3, as DNA: TGTGCCAGTACGAAGGCGGCGGGAGACGGCGAGCAGTACTTC.

This clonotype has a single count. It may be a read error: a sequence one base away is much more abundant. The chain couples TRBV6-5 to TRBJ2-2; possible D gene TRBD1, 5 bases. CDR1 MNHEY and CDR2 SVGAGI come from the germline V gene. This CDR3 contains 11 residues. Trimming pared 10 bases from V and 8 bases from J, leaving 11 bases between. CDR3 nucleotides: TGTGCCAACAGGCGGCAGGGGGAGCTGTTTTTT. Residues: CANRRQGELFF.

This clonotype was detected many times. V usage is TRBV9 and J usage is TRBJ2-5; TRBD1 agrees at 8 bases. The V segment lost 5 bases and the J segment 4 bases; nucleotides outside the gene matches: 4. CDR3 length: 13 amino acids. Germline CDR1 is SGDLS and CDR2 is YYNGEE. The CDR3 region is CASSSGGSETQYF. Here the CDR3 DNA reads TGTGCCAGCAGTTCAGGGGGCTCAGAGACCCAGTACTTC.

The sample holds many counts of this clonotype. The chain recombines TRBV13 with TRBJ2-1, with D possibly matching TRBD1 (5 bases). Between the trimmed V and J ends, which lost 6 bases and 2 bases, there was a span of 11 bases. The length of the CDR3 is 14 residues. Germline V gene lookup returns CDR1 PRHDT and CDR2 FYEKMQ (reference sequence). The CDR3 protein is CASSTGDPYNEQFF. The CDR3 bases are TGTGCCAGCAGTACAGGCGACCCCTACAATGAGCAGTTCTTC.

There are many counts of this clonotype. This sequence joins TRBV19 and TRBJ2-6, with D possibly being TRBD1 (6 bases). This CDR3 has 17 residues. Germline V gives CDR1 LNHDA, CDR2 SQIVND (reference sequence). The germline V and J ends were trimmed by 6 bases and 4 bases, with 19 bases remaining between them. CDR3 in amino acids: CASSPFSVGAGANVLTF. DNA for the CDR3: TGTGCCAGTAGCCCGTTCAGCGTGGGGGCCGGGGCCAACGTCCTGACTTTC.

For the CDR3, the DNA is TGTGCCAGCAGCGTAGAGGTAGGCGGGAGTTGGGATGAGCAGTTCTTC. Amino acids: CASSVEVGGSWDEQFF. The V and J genes are TRBV9 and TRBJ2-1, with TRBD2 identical over 7 bases. The V gene end was trimmed by 0 bases and the J gene end by 8 bases; junction bases not matched to a gene: 11. Per germline, CDR1 SGDLS and CDR2 YYNGEE. CDR3 length: 16 residues.

The table lists this clonotype with a few counts. The chain employs TRBV29-1 and TRBJ2-4, with 8 bases fitting TRBD2. Germline V CDR1 and CDR2: SQVTM, ANQGSEA. After removal of 2 bases from V and 0 bases from J, the junction contained 3 bases not matched to a gene. The CDR3 contains 15 residues. Here the CDR3 reads CSVEKLAVAKNIQYF. The CDR3 nucleotides are TGCAGCGTTGAAAAACTAGCGGTAGCCAAAAACATTCAGTACTTC.

The V gene is TRBV20-1, the J gene TRBJ1-2, with 7 bases that match TRBD1. The germline gives CDR1 DFQATT, CDR2 SNEGSKA (reference sequence). CDR3 length equals 14 residues. The J segment lost 4 bases and the V segment lost 5 bases, leaving 10 bases of the junction unmatched. The CDR3 here is CSAAGTAEVYGYTF. The CDR3 bases are TGCAGTGCTGCAGGGACAGCTGAGGTCTATGGCTACACCTTC.

The V and J genes are TRBV6-2 or TRBV6-3 and TRBJ1-5; maybe TRBD1 (5 bases). Germline lookup yields CDR1 MNHEY and CDR2 SVGEGT. The CDR3 covers 15 residues. The V end lost 9 bases, the J end lost 3 bases, and 18 bases lay between the germline ends. CDR3 coding DNA: TGTGCCAGTAGACCGCCGGGGGGTAACAATCAGCCCCAGCATTTT. This gives the protein CASRPPGGNNQPQHF.

This clonotype was detected a few times. The chain links TRBV5-6 to TRBJ1-5, with 8 bases lining up with TRBD1. After removal of 3 bases from V and 5 bases from J, the junction contained 7 bases not matched to a gene. CDR1 is SGHDT and CDR2 is YYEEEE in the germline V gene. CDR3 size: 15 residues. The CDR3 loop is CASSYGQGTHQPQHF. CDR3 nucleotide sequence: TGTGCCAGCAGCTACGGACAGGGCACACATCAGCCCCAGCATTTT. Full variable domain (missing parts from reference TRBV5-6 and TRBJ1-5): DAGVTQSPTHLIKTRGQQVTLRCSPKSGHDTVSWYQQALGQGPQFIFQYYEEEERQRGNFPDRFSGHQFPNYSSELNVNALLLGDSALYLCASSYGQGTHQPQHFGDGTRLSIL.

The genes are TRBV7-6 and TRBJ2-2; TRBD1 might be the D (5 bases). The germline CDR1 and CDR2 sequences are SGHVS and FNYEAQ. The CDR3 sequence is 15 residues long. Between the trimmed V and J ends, which lost 1 base and 2 bases, there was a span of 8 bases. The CDR3 region is CASSLVGPNTGELFF. The CDR3 DNA sequence: TGTGCCAGCAGCTTAGTGGGGCCTAACACCGGGGAGCTGTTTTTT.

Ten or more counts support this clonotype. The chain employs TRBV7-8 and TRBJ2-7, with 8 bases matching TRBD2. The junction had 11 bases not matched to a gene; V was cut back by 4 bases and J by 9 bases. Germline loops: CDR1 SGHVS, CDR2 FQNEAQ. This CDR3 has 14 residues. The chain's CDR3 is CASSWAGGGARQYF. The DNA for the CDR3 is TGTGCCAGCAGCTGGGCGGGAGGTGGGGCGCGGCAGTACTTC.

Ten or more counts support this clonotype. The genes are TRBV18 and TRBJ2-5; no reliable D call. Germline lookup yields CDR1 KGHSH and CDR2 LQKENI. This CDR3 is 13 amino acids long. Trimming left V 2 bases short and J 2 bases short, with 6 bases between. The CDR3 protein is CASSPGQQETQYF. The DNA of the CDR3 is TGTGCCAGCTCACCAGGGCAGCAAGAGACCCAGTACTTC.

The V call is TRBV3-1, the J call TRBJ2-1; 9 bases align to TRBD2. The CDR3 contains 17 residues. Germline CDR1 reads LGHDT; CDR2 reads YNNKEL (reference sequence). V lost 2 bases to trimming and J lost 0 bases; unmatched junction nucleotides: 5. The CDR3 DNA follows: TGTGCCAGCAGCCAACCTAGCGGGGCGAGCTCCTACAATGAGCAGTTCTTC. Its protein product is CASSQPSGASSYNEQFF.

The chain has TRBV3-1 and TRBJ2-5, with no clear D. V shed 1 base and J shed 1 base, with 16 bases lying between them. Per the germline V gene, CDR1 is LGHDT and CDR2 is YNNKEL (reference sequence). CDR3 length equals 17 residues. The CDR3 spells CASSQVGRAFRQETQYF. The CDR3 coding sequence is TGTGCCAGCAGCCAAGTGGGTCGCGCCTTCCGCCAAGAGACCCAGTACTTC.

The rearrangement links TRBV6-5 to TRBJ2-7; D is possibly TRBD2 (5 bases). V was trimmed by 0 bases and J by 6 bases, leaving 12 bases between them. The germline V gene has CDR1 MNHEY and CDR2 SVGAGI. The length of the CDR3 is 14 residues. The CDR3 region is CASSYSSGIREQYF. Written as DNA, the CDR3 is TGTGCCAGCAGTTACTCCAGCGGAATCCGCGAGCAGTACTTC.

This clonotype has a count of ten or more. The V and J genes are TRBV7-9 and TRBJ1-3; a possible D gene is TRBD1 (6 bases). The germline gives CDR1 SEHNR, CDR2 FQNEAQ (reference sequence). V was trimmed by 5 bases and J by 0 bases, leaving 14 bases between them. The CDR3 is made up of 16 amino acids. The CDR3: CASSPLGQSSGNTIYF. CDR3 sequence (DNA): TGTGCCAGCAGCCCACTAGGACAGAGCTCTGGAAACACCATATATTTT.

V usage is TRBV6-5 and J usage is TRBJ2-3; D unresolved. The V gene lost 2 bases and the J gene lost 5 bases, with 14 bases spanning the gap. Germline V gene lookup returns CDR1 MNHEY and CDR2 SVGAGI. The CDR3 runs to 15 residues. The CDR3 sequence is CASSYTPSPLDTQYF. As DNA, the CDR3 is TGTGCCAGCAGTTACACCCCCAGCCCATTAGATACGCAGTATTTT.

With regard to this clonotype: This sequence may be a read error, since a much larger clone differs from it by one base. The genes are TRBV6-1 and TRBJ2-1; TRBD2 agrees at 15 bases. With 10 bases clipped from V and 10 bases from J, the junction kept 8 bases outside the gene matches. The CDR3 loop spans 14 amino acids. From germline, CDR1 is MNHNS and CDR2 SASEGT. Here the CDR3 DNA reads TGTGCCACCCGGACTAGCGGGAGGGCCAAAGAGCAGTTCTTC. Protein product: CATRTSGRAKEQFF.

This chain uses TRBV7-9 with TRBJ1-1; possible D gene TRBD1, 6 bases. This CDR3 comprises 16 residues. V lost 4 bases and J 1 base, leaving 16 bases between the germline ends. Germline CDR1 reads SEHNR; CDR2 reads FQNEAQ (reference sequence). CDR3: CASSSRQVLGNTEAFF. The CDR3 region has the DNA TGTGCCAGCAGCTCCAGACAGGTGTTGGGGAACACTGAAGCTTTCTTT.